This T cell receptor beta chain was captured in a study of regulatory T cells in long-lasting Graves disease. Findings and caveats of the study: There was favoring of TRBV28, TRBJ1-2 and TRBJ2-5 in persistent disease. Those with persistent disease had in common more public clonotypes (roughly 3,000) than new patients (roughly 970). Authors noted too few samples as a limitation.

Noted time point: newly diagnosed GD, antithyroid drugs for less than 3 months. After RNA was extracted from PBMCs, the TCR library was made from it. This clonotype has only one observation. The target antigen is unknown. According to the study, TCR beta libraries were built with iRepertoire HTBI primers and CDR3-region Arm-PCR. TCRdb re-called the multiplex PCR reads through MiXCR, storing one row per CDR3 protein. Of more than 450,000 distinct CDR3 sequences listed, approximately 12% are singletons. J lost 4 bases, V lost 2 bases, and 1 base had no gene match. Per the germline V gene, CDR1 is KGHSH and CDR2 is LQKENI. The CDR3 loop spans 15 amino acids. A further study also used this sample, focusing on T cells in Graves' hyperthyroidism and ophthalmopathy. That source adds: A model built on 13 V-J features separated ophthalmopathy from stable hyperthyroidism.

This sequence was found in a young woman with Graves disease. Here the sequenced sample was peripheral blood mononuclear cells (PBMCs), taken at new diagnosis, from a patient treated with antithyroid drugs. The chain couples TRBV18 to TRBJ2-1, with 11 bases that match TRBD2. CDR3 coding DNA: TGTGCCAGCTCACCAGTAGCGGGAGGGTACAATGAGCAGTTCTTC. It specifies CASSPVAGGYNEQFF.